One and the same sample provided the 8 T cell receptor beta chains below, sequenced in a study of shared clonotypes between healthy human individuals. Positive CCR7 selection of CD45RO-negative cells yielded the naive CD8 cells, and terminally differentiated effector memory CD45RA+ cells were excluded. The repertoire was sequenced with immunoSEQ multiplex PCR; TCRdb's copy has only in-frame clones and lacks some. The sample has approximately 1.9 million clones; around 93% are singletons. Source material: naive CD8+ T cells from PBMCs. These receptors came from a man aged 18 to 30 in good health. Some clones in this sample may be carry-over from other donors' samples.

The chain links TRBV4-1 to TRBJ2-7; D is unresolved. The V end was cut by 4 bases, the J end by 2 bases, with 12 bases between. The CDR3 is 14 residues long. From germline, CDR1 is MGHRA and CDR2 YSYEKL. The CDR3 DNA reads TGCGCCAGCAGCCCTAGGGATCCTACCTACGAGCAGTACTTC. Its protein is CASSPRDPTYEQYF.

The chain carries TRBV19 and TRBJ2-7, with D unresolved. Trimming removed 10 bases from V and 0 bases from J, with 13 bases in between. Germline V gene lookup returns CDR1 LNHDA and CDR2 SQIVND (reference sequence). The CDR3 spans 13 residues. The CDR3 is CATAYLHSYEQYF. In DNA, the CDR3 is TGTGCCACCGCGTATTTACACTCCTACGAGCAGTACTTC. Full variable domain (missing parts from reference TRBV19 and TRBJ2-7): DGGITQSPKYLFRKEGQNVTLSCEQNLNHDAMYWYRQDPGQGLRLIYYSQIVNDFQKGDIAEGYSVSREKKESFPLTVTSAQKNPTAFYLCATAYLHSYEQYFGPGTRLTVT.

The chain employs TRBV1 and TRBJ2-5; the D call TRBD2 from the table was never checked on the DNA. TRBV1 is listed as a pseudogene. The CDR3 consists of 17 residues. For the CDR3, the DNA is TGCACCAGCAGCCAAGATTCGCGCCTAGCGGCTCAAGAGACCCAGTACTTC. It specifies CTSSQDSRLAAQETQYF.

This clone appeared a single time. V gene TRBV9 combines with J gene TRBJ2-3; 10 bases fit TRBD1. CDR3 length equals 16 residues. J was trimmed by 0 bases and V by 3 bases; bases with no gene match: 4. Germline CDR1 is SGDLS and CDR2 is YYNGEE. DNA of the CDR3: TGTGCCAGCAGCGGAGACAGGGGGCATAGCACAGATACGCAGTATTTT. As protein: CASSGDRGHSTDTQYF.

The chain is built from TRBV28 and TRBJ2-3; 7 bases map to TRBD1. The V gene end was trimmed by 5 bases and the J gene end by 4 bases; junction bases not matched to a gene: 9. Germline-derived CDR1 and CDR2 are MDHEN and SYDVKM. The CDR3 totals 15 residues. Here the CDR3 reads CASSLQGSGSDTQYF. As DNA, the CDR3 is TGTGCCAGCAGTCTACAGGGGTCAGGTTCAGATACGCAGTATTTT.

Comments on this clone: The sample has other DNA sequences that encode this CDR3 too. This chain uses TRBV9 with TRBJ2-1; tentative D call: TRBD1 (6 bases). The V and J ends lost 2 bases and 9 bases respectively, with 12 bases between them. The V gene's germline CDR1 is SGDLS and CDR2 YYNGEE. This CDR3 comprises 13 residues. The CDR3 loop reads CASSVAGAGEQFF. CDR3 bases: TGTGCCAGCAGCGTGGCAGGGGCAGGTGAGCAGTTCTTC.

The CDR3 coding sequence is TGTGCCAGCAGCGGGGACAGGAGCATGAACACTGAAGCTTTCTTT. Translated: CASSGDRSMNTEAFF. This chain joins TRBV5-6 and TRBJ1-1; TRBD1 matches at 8 bases. V dropped 4 bases and J dropped 0; count of bases not matched to a gene: 5. CDR1 SGHDT and CDR2 YYEEEE come from the germline V gene. This CDR3 is 15 amino acids long.

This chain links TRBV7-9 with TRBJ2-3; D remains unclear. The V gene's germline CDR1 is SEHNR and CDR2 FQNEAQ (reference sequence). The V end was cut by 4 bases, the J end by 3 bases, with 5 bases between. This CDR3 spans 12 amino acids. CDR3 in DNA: TGTGCCAGCAGCTCCTGGACAGATACGCAGTATTTT. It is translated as CASSSWTDTQYF.